This T cell receptor beta chain originates from a study of blood T cell repertoires in COVID-19. Study overall: T cells, B-cell-depleted T cells, or PBMCs provided the cDNA or gDNA that served as material.

Original handling: From reference gene primer amplification, estimates of nucleated cell counts were derived. Measured with immunoSEQ multiplex PCR; TCRdb has only the in-frame clones, and not every one. V and J calls and clone size are given by that table; D and trimming were obtained from the DNA. The sample shows roughly 250,000 clones, approximately 80% of them seen only once. After removal of 5 bases from V and 4 bases from J, the junction contained 5 bases not matched to a gene. Germline V CDR1 and CDR2: SGHTA, FQGNSA. This CDR3 contains 14 residues. Sequencing was performed on peripheral blood. The genes are TRBV7-2 and TRBJ2-1, with TRBD1 matching over 7 bases. This clonotype originated in a woman aged 60-75 years with active or convalescent COVID-19. CDR3 protein: CASSTLQGYNEQFF. CDR3 coding DNA: TGTGCCAGCAGCACCTTACAGGGGTACAATGAGCAGTTCTTC.